The 16 T cell receptor beta chains below all came from one sample that was sequenced in a study of neurological immune-mediated disorders. Using its own MiXCR run on the 5' RACE reads, TCRdb lists one record per CDR3 protein. The table includes about 90,000 distinct CDR3 sequences, about 13% detected once. Time point reported: longitudinal time-point 2. The source material was PBMCs. Source of these receptors: a female donor with HTLV-1-associated myelopathy (HAM/TSP).

The chain combines TRBV12-3 or TRBV12-4 with TRBJ2-3, with TRBD2 matching 13 bases. Trimming removed 6 bases from V and 2 bases from J; junction bases left unmatched: 5. The length of the CDR3 is 16 residues. CDR3 DNA sequence: TGTGCCAGCAGACCGGGACTAGCGGGGAACACAGATACGCAGTATTTT. Translation: CASRPGLAGNTDTQYF.

There are many counts of this clonotype. The chain uses TRBV5-1 and TRBJ2-3; perhaps TRBD2 as D (6 bases). The germline V gene encodes CDR1 SGHRS and CDR2 YFSETQ. The CDR3 runs 15 residues. V lost 2 bases and J lost 2, with 12 bases in between. CDR3 in amino acids: CASSFIGGYTDTQYF. CDR3 bases: TGCGCCAGCAGCTTCATCGGGGGATACACAGATACGCAGTATTTT. The whole variable domain, filled in from reference TRBV5-1 and TRBJ2-3, reads KAGVTQTPRYLIKTRGQQVTLSCSPISGHRSVSWYQQTPGQGLQFLFEYFSETQRNKGNFPGRFSGRQFSNSRSEMNVSTLELGDSALYLCASSFIGGYTDTQYFGPGTRLTVL.

This clonotype was detected many times. This rearrangement joins TRBV5-1 to TRBJ2-2; D perhaps matches TRBD2 (6 bases). Trimming removed 1 base at V and 1 base at J, with 11 bases between. In germline, CDR1 is SGHRS, CDR2 YFSETQ. The CDR3 is made up of 16 amino acids. CDR3 sequence: CASSLWGTGNTGELFF. In nucleotides, the CDR3 is TGCGCCAGCAGCTTGTGGGGGACTGGGAACACCGGGGAGCTGTTTTTT.

A single count supports this clonotype. This sequence may be a read error, since a much larger clone differs from it by one base. The chain is built from TRBV6-1 and TRBJ2-3, with 11 bases that match TRBD1. This CDR3 has 18 amino acids. The V gene end was trimmed by 4 bases and the J gene end by 7 bases; junction bases not matched to a gene: 16. Germline CDR1 MNHNS, CDR2 SASEGT. The CDR3 region is CASSAHRDRGGLANTQYF. DNA of the CDR3: TGTGCCAGCAGTGCCCACCGGGACAGGGGGGGATTGGCAAATACGCAGTATTTT.

This clonotype turned up a few times. CDR3 residues: CASSWDRGAGELFF. CDR3 DNA: TGTGCCAGTAGTTGGGACAGGGGGGCCGGGGAGCTGTTTTTT. The chain recombines TRBV19 with TRBJ2-2, with 11 bases fitting TRBD1. The ends lost 5 bases at V and 6 bases at J; junction bases unmatched: 2. CDR3 length: 14 residues. Germline V gene data show CDR1 as LNHDA and CDR2 as SQIVND (reference sequence).

This clonotype was counted many times. The V and J genes are TRBV7-9 and TRBJ2-7; 8 bases are shared with TRBD1. V dropped 5 bases and J dropped 6; count of bases not matched to a gene: 6. The CDR3 has 13 amino acids. Germline V gene sequence: CDR1 SEHNR, CDR2 FQNEAQ (reference sequence). The CDR3 reads CASSPDRVGEQYF. CDR3 nucleotide sequence: TGTGCCAGCAGCCCGGACAGGGTCGGCGAGCAGTACTTC.

This clonotype was seen a handful of times. The V call is TRBV18, the J call TRBJ2-2; TRBD1 matches at 9 bases. The CDR3 spans 16 residues. V was clipped by 0 bases and J by 6 bases; unmatched bases: 5. Germline loops: CDR1 KGHSH, CDR2 LQKENI. This chain's CDR3 is CASSPPGTGLAGELFF. For the CDR3, the DNA is TGTGCCAGCTCACCACCGGGGACAGGGCTCGCCGGGGAGCTGTTTTTT.

This clonotype came up many times. J is TRBJ1-2 and V is TRBV29-1, with D maybe TRBD1 (6 bases). V was shortened by 6 bases and J by 4 bases, with 12 bases between the two germline ends. Looked up from germline, CDR1 is SQVTM and CDR2 is ANQGSEA. There are 12 residues in the CDR3. Written as DNA, the CDR3 is TGCAGCGTGGTACAGGGTGGCTATGGCTACACCTTC. Protein: CSVVQGGYGYTF. Full variable domain (remainder filled in from reference TRBV29-1 and TRBJ1-2): SAVISQKPSRDICQRGTSLTIQCQVDSQVTMMFWYRQQPGQSLTLIATANQGSEATYESGFVIDKFPISRPNLTFSTLTVSNMSPEDSSIYLCSVVQGGYGYTFGSGTRLTVV.

This clonotype was seen at least ten times. The J gene is TRBJ2-5, the V gene TRBV5-1; TRBD2 matches at 15 bases. Germline V gives CDR1 SGHRS, CDR2 YFSETQ. This CDR3 contains 18 residues. With 5 bases clipped from V and 0 bases from J, the junction kept 8 bases outside the gene matches. CDR3 sequence (DNA): TGCGCCAGCAGGGCGGCCGGGACTAGCGGGGGGTACCAAGAGACCCAGTACTTC. Residues: CASRAAGTSGGYQETQYF. The whole variable domain, filled in from reference TRBV5-1 and TRBJ2-5, reads KAGVTQTPRYLIKTRGQQVTLSCSPISGHRSVSWYQQTPGQGLQFLFEYFSETQRNKGNFPGRFSGRQFSNSRSEMNVSTLELGDSALYLCASRAAGTSGGYQETQYFGPGTRLLVL.

This clonotype was counted many times. The rearrangement links TRBV5-4 to TRBJ2-1, with 9 bases that match TRBD2. CDR3 length equals 15 residues. Germline V gene data show CDR1 as SGHNT and CDR2 as YYREEE (reference sequence). Losses at the gene ends were 1 base for V and 7 bases for J; bases not matched to a gene: 6. CDR3 loop: CASSLQESGGNEQFF. The CDR3 region has the DNA TGTGCCAGCAGCTTGCAAGAGAGCGGGGGGAATGAGCAGTTCTTC. Based on the CDR3 plus reference TRBV5-4 and TRBJ2-1, the full variable domain is ETGVTQSPTHLIKTRGQQVTLRCSSQSGHNTVSWYQQALGQGPQFIFQYYREEENGRGNFPPRFSGLQFPNYSSELNVNALELDDSALYLCASSLQESGGNEQFFGPGTRLTVL.

In regard to this clonotype: This may be a read error, as it is one base from a much larger clone. This chain joins TRBV20-1 and TRBJ2-1, with TRBD2 matching 10 bases. The V gene end was trimmed by 2 bases and the J gene end by 4 bases; junction bases not matched to a gene: 5. Germline-derived CDR1 and CDR2 are DFQATT and SNEGSKA (reference sequence). The CDR3 length is 15 residues. In DNA form, the CDR3 reads TGCAGTGCTAGACCCGGGACTAGCGTGTACAATGAGCAGTTCTTC. Protein: CSARPGTSVYNEQFF.

This clonotype was detected many times. This chain joins TRBV5-1 and TRBJ2-3; a possible D gene is TRBD1 (6 bases). Trimming pared 4 bases from V and 2 bases from J, leaving 11 bases between. There are 14 residues in the CDR3. In germline, CDR1 is SGHRS, CDR2 YFSETQ. As DNA, the CDR3 is TGCGCCAGCAGCATAGGACAGACCACAGATACGCAGTATTTT. Amino acids: CASSIGQTTDTQYF.

Comments on this clonotype: With a much larger clone just one base away, this may be a read error. This chain links TRBV9 with TRBJ2-7; possible D gene TRBD1, 5 bases. CDR1 is SGDLS and CDR2 is YYNGEE in the germline V gene. CDR3 length: 15 amino acids. The CDR3 sequence is CARSVSPGPTYEQYF. CDR3 nucleotide sequence: TGTGCCAGAAGCGTATCTCCAGGGCCAACCTACGAGCAGTACTTC.

This clonotype came up many times. V is TRBV5-1 and J is TRBJ2-3; 15 bases fit TRBD2. The V segment lost 6 bases and the J segment 0 bases; nucleotides outside the gene matches: 14. The CDR3 is 20 amino acids. Germline V gene data show CDR1 as SGHRS and CDR2 as YFSETQ. CDR3 nucleotide sequence: TGCGCCAGCACCACAAGCAAGGGACTAGCGGGGGGTTTCAGCACAGATACGCAGTATTTT. Its translation: CASTTSKGLAGGFSTDTQYF.

This clonotype was seen at least ten times. CDR3 region: CASSKGGGRAEQYF. The CDR3 region has the DNA TGTGCCAGCAGCAAAGGGGGGGGGCGGGCCGAGCAGTACTTC. The J gene is TRBJ2-7, the V gene TRBV7-9; tentative D call: TRBD2 (7 bases). CDR3 length equals 14 residues. V lost 5 bases to trimming and J lost 6 bases, with 17 bases between them. Germline V CDR1 and CDR2: SEHNR, FQNEAQ (reference sequence).

There are many counts of this clonotype. This sequence joins TRBV20-1 and TRBJ2-2; no reliable D call. Trimming left V 3 bases short and J 0 bases short, with 14 bases between. This CDR3 is 16 amino acids long. From germline, CDR1 is DFQATT and CDR2 SNEGSKA (reference sequence). CDR3 DNA: TGCAGTGCTAGGGGAATTGGATTCTCGAACACCGGGGAGCTGTTTTTT. Protein: CSARGIGFSNTGELFF.